This T cell receptor (beta chain) was documented in a study of T cell changes during pregnancy in multiple sclerosis. J lost 3 bases, V lost 5 bases, and 5 bases had no gene match. The CDR3 spans 14 residues. CDR1 is SGHTA and CDR2 is FQGNSA in the germline V gene. Clones were sequenced by immunoSEQ multiplex PCR, and TCRdb holds only the in-frame ones, with some missing. Of 90,000 or so clones in the sample, 91% were seen once. This clonotype was obtained from a female donor in good health, serving as a control in a pregnancy study. Some clones in this sample may be carry-over from other donors' samples. This sequence joins TRBV7-2 and TRBJ2-7, with TRBD1 matching 9 bases. Sequencing used PBMCs, obtained in the first trimester of pregnancy. The CDR3 is CASSPTGQGYEQYF. The CDR3 bases are TGTGCCAGCAGCCCCACGGGACAGGGCTACGAGCAGTACTTC.